One and the same sample provided the 29 T cell receptor beta chains below, sequenced in a study of T cells expressing NK-cell markers. TCRdb re-called the 5' RACE reads and shows each CDR3 protein once, DNA omitted. Found here are about 390,000 distinct CDR3 sequences; the top ten clones hold around 10%. Sequencing used blood T cells: a sorted CD56 or NKG2C T cell subset, CD4+ or CD8+ T cells, or bulk PBMC T cells (not recorded which). Receptor source: a woman aged 50 to 60 in good health.

V and J are TRBV20-1 and TRBJ2-1. Per germline, CDR1 DFQATT and CDR2 SNEGSKA (reference sequence). The length of the CDR3 is 13 residues. The CDR3 sequence: CSATNNLYNEQFF.

V usage is TRBV5-1 and J usage is TRBJ2-2; there is no DNA to check the TCRdb D call of TRBD2. This CDR3 comprises 19 residues. Germline CDR1 and CDR2: SGHRS and YFSETQ. The CDR3 region is CASSFQPAGVRGDTGELFF.

The chain recombines TRBV11-2 with TRBJ2-3. CDR3 length: 15 amino acids. The V gene's germline CDR1 is SGHAT and CDR2 FQNNGV. CDR3 sequence: CASSLGAASTDTQYF. The whole variable domain, filled in from reference TRBV11-2 and TRBJ2-3, reads EAGVAQSPRYKIIEKRQSVAFWCNPISGHATLYWYQQILGQGPKLLIQFQNNGVVDDSQLPKDRFSAERLKGVDSTLKIQPAKLEDSAVYLCASSLGAASTDTQYFGPGTRLTVL.

V usage is TRBV12-3 or TRBV12-4 and J usage is TRBJ1-6; TCRdb designates TRBD1, a call that cannot be tested without DNA. This CDR3 contains 14 residues. CDR3 sequence: CASSLRVYNSPLHF.

The chain carries TRBV20-1 and TRBJ2-1; as DNA is missing, the TRBD1 call by TCRdb cannot be tested. Germline loops: CDR1 DFQATT, CDR2 SNEGSKA (reference sequence). The CDR3 runs to 14 residues. The CDR3 reads CSARAGEFYNEQFF.

V is TRBV2 and J is TRBJ2-7; with no DNA, the TCRdb D assignment of TRBD1 cannot be verified. Germline CDR1 reads SNHLY; CDR2 reads FYNNEI. This CDR3 contains 14 residues. CDR3 sequence: CASSLGQGAGEQYF.

J is TRBJ2-5 and V is TRBV12-3 or TRBV12-4. The CDR3 sequence is 12 residues long. This CDR3 is CASSFGRETQYF.

V gene TRBV5-1 combines with J gene TRBJ2-5. From germline, CDR1 is SGHRS and CDR2 YFSETQ. The CDR3 contains 15 residues. CDR3 amino acids: CASSLEFSRQETQYF.

This chain links TRBV7-6 with TRBJ1-1; TCRdb reports TRBD1, a call that lacks DNA to check it against. Germline V gene sequence: CDR1 SGHVS, CDR2 FNYEAQ. The CDR3 length is 13 residues. This CDR3 reads CASRQGRDTEAFF. The full variable domain, in which reference TRBV7-6 and TRBJ1-1 provide the parts outside the CDR3, is GAGVSQSPRYKVTKRGQDVALRCDPISGHVSLYWYRQALGQGPEFLTYFNYEAQQDKSGLPNDRFSAERPEGSISTLTIQRTEQRDSAMYRCASRQGRDTEAFFGQGTRLTVV.

The J gene is TRBJ2-3, the V gene TRBV29-1; TCRdb's D call of TRBD1 is untestable without DNA. Per germline, CDR1 SQVTM and CDR2 ANQGSEA. The CDR3 covers 14 residues. The CDR3 region is CSVLVPRSTDTQYF.

The gene calls are TRBV24-1 and TRBJ2-1; there is no DNA to check the TCRdb D call of TRBD2. The CDR3 extends over 21 amino acids. CDR1 is KGHDR and CDR2 is SFDVKD in the germline V gene. The CDR3 here is CATSDLRGGLAGGPSYNEQFF.

The CDR3 loop is CASALTRVAGELFF. The chain links TRBV14 to TRBJ2-2; checking the TCRdb D call of TRBD1 is not possible without DNA. Per the germline V gene, CDR1 is SGHDN and CDR2 is FVKESK. CDR3 length: 14 residues.

The rearrangement joins TRBV2 to TRBJ1-1. Germline V CDR1 and CDR2: SNHLY, FYNNEI. The CDR3 extends over 14 amino acids. The CDR3 spells CASSVFTMNTEAFF.

This chain's CDR3 is CATSKAGQETQYF. The chain uses TRBV15 and TRBJ2-5. The CDR3 consists of 13 residues. Germline-derived CDR1 and CDR2 are LNHNV and YYDKDF (reference sequence).

V usage is TRBV5-4 and J usage is TRBJ2-5; there is no DNA to check the TCRdb D call of TRBD1. Germline CDR1 reads SGHNT; CDR2 reads YYREEE (reference sequence). This CDR3 spans 15 amino acids. The CDR3 spells CASSLTGGNQETQYF.

J is TRBJ2-4 and V is TRBV28; TCRdb selects TRBD2, and the lack of DNA leaves this call unchecked. The CDR3 spans 11 residues. Germline CDR1 and CDR2: MDHEN and SYDVKM. CDR3 in amino acids: CASSLGSIQYF.

The rearrangement uses TRBV7-9 and TRBJ2-1; there is no DNA to check the TCRdb D call of TRBD2. Germline V gene data show CDR1 as SEHNR and CDR2 as FQNEAQ (reference sequence). This CDR3 contains 16 residues. CDR3 in amino acids: CASSPLRGLEYNEQFF.

V and J are TRBV5-1 and TRBJ2-2; the D call from TCRdb, TRBD2, cannot be confirmed without DNA. Germline CDR1 and CDR2: SGHRS and YFSETQ. The CDR3 sequence is 18 residues long. CDR3 residues: CASSLPRDTGRLTGELFF.

J is TRBJ2-5 and V is TRBV7-9; with no DNA, the TCRdb D assignment of TRBD1 cannot be verified. CDR3 length equals 16 residues. Germline V gene sequence: CDR1 SEHNR, CDR2 FQNEAQ (reference sequence). The chain's CDR3 is CASSLAADRGGETQYF.

The chain joins TRBV6-5 to TRBJ1-5. The germline V gene has CDR1 MNHEY and CDR2 SVGAGI. This CDR3 is built from 15 residues. The CDR3 reads CASRQGGVSNQPQHF.

The CDR3: CASSLRSLGSAFTEAFF. The chain links TRBV7-2 to TRBJ1-1. CDR1 is SGHTA and CDR2 is FQGNSA in the germline V gene. The CDR3 is 17 amino acids.

The rearrangement joins TRBV20-1 to TRBJ2-3. CDR3 size: 14 residues. Germline values: CDR1 DFQATT, CDR2 SNEGSKA (reference sequence). The CDR3 region is CSARDQASSYTQYF.

The V and J genes are TRBV10-3 and TRBJ2-7; the D call from TCRdb, TRBD2, cannot be confirmed without DNA. Germline loops: CDR1 ENHRY, CDR2 SYGVKD. This CDR3 region has 18 residues. The CDR3 is CAISPTSGRVTRTYEQYF.

The chain joins TRBV25-1 to TRBJ1-1; TCRdb reports TRBD1, a call that lacks DNA to check it against. The CDR3 has 15 residues. The germline V gene encodes CDR1 MGHDK and CDR2 SYGVNS. The CDR3 sequence: CASSLGTSVNTEAFF.

The V call is TRBV29-1, the J call TRBJ1-1; checking the TCRdb D call of TRBD1 is not possible without DNA. The CDR3 runs to 16 residues. Germline CDR1 SQVTM, CDR2 ANQGSEA. The CDR3 spells CSVEVRGGWVNTEAFF.

The genes are TRBV7-9 and TRBJ1-2; the D call from TCRdb, TRBD1, cannot be confirmed without DNA. This CDR3 is 15 amino acids long. Germline lookup yields CDR1 SEHNR and CDR2 FQNEAQ (reference sequence). The CDR3: CASSSGQPGWYGYTF.

The chain has TRBV5-6 and TRBJ1-1; as DNA is missing, the TRBD1 call by TCRdb cannot be tested. CDR1 is SGHDT and CDR2 is YYEEEE in the germline V gene. This CDR3 contains 14 residues. CDR3 protein: CASTATGFNTEAFF.

This sequence joins TRBV30 and TRBJ2-1; the TCRdb call, TRBD2, lacks DNA for checking. CDR1 is GTSNPN and CDR2 is SVGIG in the germline V gene (reference sequence). The CDR3 length is 14 residues. The CDR3 protein is CAWELATYSNEQFF. Variable domain in full (rest from reference TRBV30 and TRBJ2-1): SQTIHQWPATLVQPVGSPLSLECTVEGTSNPNLYWYRQAAGRGLQLLFYSVGIGQISSEVPQNLSASRPQDRQFILSSKKLLLSDSGFYLCAWELATYSNEQFFGPGTRLTVL.

J is TRBJ2-5 and V is TRBV12-3 or TRBV12-4; the TRBD1 assignment by TCRdb is unverifiable without DNA. This CDR3 comprises 13 residues. The CDR3 reads CASRSLRQETQYF.